This T cell receptor (beta chain) originates from a study of blood T cell repertoires in COVID-19. Repertoires were generated with immunoSEQ multiplex PCR, while TCRdb's copy carries only in-frame clones and drops some. Of under 200,000 clones listed, about 89% are singletons. The ends lost 1 base at V and 9 bases at J; junction bases unmatched: 13. This CDR3 region has 15 residues. The germline V gene encodes CDR1 SGHRS and CDR2 YFSETQ. This study enrolled people aged about 18 to 100 from around 26 US geographic areas. Cohorts were assigned according to the clinical history that participants reported.

The source material was PBMCs or T cells enriched from blood (not recorded which). The V and J genes are TRBV5-1 and TRBJ2-7, with 7 nucleotides matching TRBD1. This receptor was taken from a woman aged 18 to 35 who had recovered from COVID-19. CDR3 coding DNA: TGCGCCAGCAGCTTGAGGGACAGCCCCTACGACGGGCAGTACTTC. As protein: CASSLRDSPYDGQYF.